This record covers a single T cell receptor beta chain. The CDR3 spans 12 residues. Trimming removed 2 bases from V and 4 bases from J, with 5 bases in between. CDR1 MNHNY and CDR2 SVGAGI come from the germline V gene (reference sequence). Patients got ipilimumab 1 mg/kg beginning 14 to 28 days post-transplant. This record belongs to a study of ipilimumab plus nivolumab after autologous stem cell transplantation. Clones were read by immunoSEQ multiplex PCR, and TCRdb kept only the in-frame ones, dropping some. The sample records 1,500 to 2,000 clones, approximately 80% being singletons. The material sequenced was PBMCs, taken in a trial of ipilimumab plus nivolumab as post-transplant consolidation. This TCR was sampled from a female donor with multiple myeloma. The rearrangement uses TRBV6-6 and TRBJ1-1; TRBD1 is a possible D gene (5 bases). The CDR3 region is CASSYGGTEAFF. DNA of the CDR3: TGTGCCAGCAGTTACGGGGGCACTGAAGCTTTCTTT.